These 4 T cell receptor beta chains were sequenced from one sample in a study of cytomegalovirus exposure and HLA in healthy donors. The study ran its PCR with 60 Vbeta and 13 Jbeta primers. Produced via immunoSEQ multiplex PCR; TCRdb's table is partial and in-frame only. This sample has roughly 150,000 clones, with approximately 71% found just once. The material sequenced was PBMCs. These receptors were taken from a woman between 18 and 29 years old in good health and CMV-seropositive.

The rearrangement links TRBV5-6 to TRBJ2-1, with D maybe TRBD2 (5 bases). Germline CDR1 and CDR2: SGHDT and YYEEEE. V was trimmed by 0 bases and J by 7 bases, leaving 5 bases between them. CDR3 length: 12 amino acids. CDR3 amino acids: CASSLVANEQFF. CDR3 in DNA: TGTGCCAGCAGCTTGGTAGCGAATGAGCAGTTCTTC. The variable domain in full, completed from reference TRBV5-6 and TRBJ2-1, reads DAGVTQSPTHLIKTRGQQVTLRCSPKSGHDTVSWYQQALGQGPQFIFQYYEEEERQRGNFPDRFSGHQFPNYSSELNVNALLLGDSALYLCASSLVANEQFFGPGTRLTVL.

V gene TRBV28 combines with J gene TRBJ2-7; 7 bases align to TRBD1. Germline V gives CDR1 MDHEN, CDR2 SYDVKM. The CDR3 extends over 13 amino acids. Germline trimming cut 5 bases from V and 4 bases from J; bases unmatched to any gene: 5. The CDR3 spells CASSITGVYEQYF. The CDR3 region has the DNA TGTGCCAGCAGTATAACAGGGGTATACGAGCAGTACTTC.

V gene TRBV6-5 combines with J gene TRBJ1-6; the D gene is possibly TRBD1 (6 bases). Germline V gene data show CDR1 as MNHEY and CDR2 as SVGAGI. This CDR3 region has 15 residues. Trimming took 8 bases from V and 0 from J, leaving 11 bases between them. CDR3 sequence (DNA): TGTGCCAGCCGGGGGGCGAGCTCCTATAATTCACCCCTCCACTTT. This encodes CASRGASSYNSPLHF.

The rearrangement joins TRBV10-3 to TRBJ2-1; D is undetermined. Trimming pared 3 bases from V and 4 bases from J, leaving 13 bases between. CDR1 and CDR2 from the germline V gene are ENHRY and SYGVKD. The CDR3 extends over 15 amino acids. CDR3 sequence reads: CAISDGGKTYNEQFF. As DNA, the CDR3 is TGTGCCATCAGTGATGGCGGAAAAACATACAATGAGCAGTTCTTC.